Listed here are 29 T cell receptor beta chains from one sample, sequenced in a study of blood T cell repertoires in COVID-19. The protocol was immunoSEQ multiplex PCR, while the TCRdb copy is restricted to in-frame clones and leaves out a portion. The table includes about 190,000 clones, approximately 78% detected once. Material for sequencing was peripheral blood. The receptors were sampled from a woman older than 75 with active or convalescent COVID-19.

This rearrangement joins TRBV5-5 to TRBJ2-3, with TRBD2 matching 14 bases. CDR1 is SGHKS and CDR2 is YYEKEE in the germline V gene (reference sequence). Trimming at V came to 2 bases and at J to 3 bases, leaving 5 bases not matched to a gene. This CDR3 contains 17 residues. The CDR3 is CASSLRLAGGRTDTQYF. The CDR3 nucleotides are TGTGCCAGCAGCTTAAGACTAGCGGGGGGGCGGACAGATACGCAGTATTTT.

V is TRBV15 and J is TRBJ2-7; TRBD2 aligns across 12 bases. Germline V lookup: CDR1 LNHNV, CDR2 YYDKDF (reference sequence). Trimming at V came to 0 bases and at J to 5 bases, leaving 23 bases not matched to a gene. The CDR3 has 22 amino acids. The CDR3 coding sequence is TGTGCCACCAGCAGAGATTCAATGGTTTCCGCTAGCGGGGGGGACCGTCTAAACGAGCAGTACTTC. Its protein is CATSRDSMVSASGGDRLNEQYF.

CDR3 nucleotides: TGTGCCATCAGCCAGGGGACTAACTATGGCTACACCTTC. Translation: CAISQGTNYGYTF. The chain couples TRBV10-3 to TRBJ1-2, with D perhaps TRBD1 (6 bases). Germline-derived CDR1 and CDR2 are ENHRY and SYGVKD. There are 13 residues in the CDR3. The V end lost 6 bases, the J end lost 0 bases, and 8 bases lay between the germline ends.

The chain recombines TRBV13 with TRBJ1-2, with a weak D call TRBD1 (6 bases). Germline loops: CDR1 PRHDT, CDR2 FYEKMQ (reference sequence). Trimming pared 0 bases from V and 7 bases from J, leaving 9 bases between. The CDR3 sequence is 13 residues long. CDR3 residues: CASSLGRDIGYTF. CDR3 nucleotides: TGTGCCAGCAGCTTAGGCCGGGACATTGGCTACACCTTC. Combining the CDR3 with reference TRBV13 and TRBJ1-2 gives the whole variable domain AAGVIQSPRHLIKEKRETATLKCYPIPRHDTVYWYQQGPGQDPQFLISFYEKMQSDKGSIPDRFSAQQFSDYHSELNMSSLELGDSALYFCASSLGRDIGYTFGSGTRLTVV.

The J gene is TRBJ1-1, the V gene TRBV10-2, with D maybe TRBD1 (6 bases). The CDR3 is 13 amino acids. V shed 5 bases and J shed 1 base, with 8 bases lying between them. Germline V gene sequence: CDR1 WSHSY, CDR2 SAAADI. CDR3 sequence (DNA): TGCGCCAGCAGTAGGACAGCGAACACTGAAGCTTTCTTT. Amino acid sequence: CASSRTANTEAFF.

The rearrangement links TRBV6-1 to TRBJ1-4; the D gene is possibly TRBD1 (6 bases). Germline CDR1 and CDR2: MNHNS and SASEGT. CDR3 length: 17 residues. V was clipped by 0 bases and J by 4 bases, with 15 bases between them. This chain's CDR3 is CASSEAVSGALNEKLFF. The CDR3 bases are TGTGCCAGCAGTGAAGCGGTGTCAGGGGCTCTTAATGAAAAACTGTTTTTT.

J is TRBJ1-2 and V is TRBV4-2; no clear D gene. The germline V and J ends were trimmed by 0 bases and 7 bases, with 18 bases remaining between them. CDR1 is LGHNA and CDR2 is YNFKEQ in the germline V gene. The CDR3 consists of 16 residues. CDR3 sequence: CASSQDGSRSSGGYTF. In DNA form, the CDR3 reads TGTGCCAGCAGCCAAGACGGATCGCGGTCCTCCGGTGGCTACACCTTC.

This chain uses TRBV5-1 with TRBJ1-4, with 9 nucleotides matching TRBD1. The germline gives CDR1 SGHRS, CDR2 YFSETQ. The CDR3 consists of 17 residues. The trim removed 4 bases at V and 7 bases at J, leaving 14 bases unmatched. The CDR3 sequence is CASSARPPGQGVEKLFF. In nucleotides, the CDR3 is TGCGCCAGCAGCGCACGACCGCCGGGACAGGGCGTTGAAAAACTGTTTTTT.

This rearrangement joins TRBV4-3 to TRBJ2-7; 8 bases are shared with TRBD2. Trimming cost V 0 bases and J 6 bases; bases outside gene matches: 7. Per germline, CDR1 LGHNA and CDR2 YSLEER. The CDR3 runs 15 residues. The CDR3 sequence is CASSQDFGGGGEQYF. The CDR3, as DNA: TGCGCCAGCAGCCAAGATTTCGGGGGGGGTGGCGAGCAGTACTTC.

This chain uses TRBV5-4 with TRBJ1-1; a possible D gene is TRBD1 (6 bases). The V end lost 6 bases, the J end lost 5 bases, and 17 bases lay between the germline ends. The CDR3 totals 14 residues. The V gene's germline CDR1 is SGHNT and CDR2 YYREEE (reference sequence). The CDR3 spells CASKPTTGQTEAFF. The CDR3 DNA is TGTGCCAGCAAACCTACTACAGGGCAAACTGAAGCTTTCTTT.

The chain has TRBV19 and TRBJ2-7; the D gene is possibly TRBD1 (6 bases). The CDR3 has 15 residues. Per germline, CDR1 LNHDA and CDR2 SQIVND (reference sequence). CDR3 coding DNA: TGTTCGCTCGAAAACCGGGACACCCAGTCCTACGAGCAGTACTTC. Translation gives CSLENRDTQSYEQYF.

The rearrangement joins TRBV2 to TRBJ2-5; D ambiguous. The CDR3 consists of 15 residues. Germline loops: CDR1 SNHLY, CDR2 FYNNEI. Trimming left V 6 bases short and J 1 base short, with 15 bases between. The CDR3 nucleotides read TGTGCCAGCAGGGCCCGGGTGCCGCTCCAAGAGACCCAGTACTTC. This codes for CASRARVPLQETQYF. The complete variable domain, with remaining parts taken from reference TRBV2 and TRBJ2-5, reads EPEVTQTPSHQVTQMGQEVILRCVPISNHLYFYWYRQILGQKVEFLVSFYNNEISEKSEIFDDQFSVERPDGSNFTLKIRSTKLEDSAMYFCASRARVPLQETQYFGPGTRLLVL.

The chain links TRBV11-2 to TRBJ1-4, with 8 positions matching TRBD1. The CDR3 spans 14 residues. V shed 3 bases and J 7 bases; nucleotides not matched to a gene: 4. Per the germline V gene, CDR1 is SGHAT and CDR2 is FQNNGV. The CDR3 DNA follows: TGTGCCAGCAGCTTCCAGGGGGCGAGTGAAAAACTGTTTTTT. Residues: CASSFQGASEKLFF.

The V and J genes are TRBV4-1 and TRBJ2-1, with 11 bases lining up with TRBD2. Losses at the gene ends were 3 bases for V and 7 bases for J; bases not matched to a gene: 17. Germline CDR1 reads MGHRA; CDR2 reads YSYEKL. This CDR3 spans 19 amino acids. CDR3 in amino acids: CASSHSGGRIAGGPNEQFF. CDR3 sequence (DNA): TGCGCCAGCAGCCATTCGGGTGGGAGGATAGCGGGGGGGCCGAATGAGCAGTTCTTC.

V usage is TRBV28 and J usage is TRBJ1-2, with 7 bases that match TRBD1. The CDR3 sequence is 15 residues long. The germline CDR1 and CDR2 sequences are MDHEN and SYDVKM. Trimming cost V 2 bases and J 7 bases; bases outside gene matches: 10. The CDR3 is CASSLDPQGVGGYTF. The CDR3 DNA reads TGTGCCAGCAGTTTAGATCCCCAGGGGGTTGGTGGCTACACCTTC.

CDR3 amino acids: CASSPRYVFSNQPQHF. As DNA, the CDR3 is TGTGCCAGCAGTCCCCGGTATGTTTTTAGCAATCAGCCCCAGCATTTT. The chain is built from TRBV27 and TRBJ1-5; the D is unclear. The CDR3 is made up of 16 amino acids. The V and J ends lost 5 bases and 0 bases respectively, with 14 bases between them. Germline V gene lookup returns CDR1 MNHEY and CDR2 SMNVEV (reference sequence).

In DNA form, the CDR3 reads TGTGCCAGCAGCTTTTCCGGGGTCAGCAATGAGCAGTTCTTC. Translating it yields CASSFSGVSNEQFF. This chain links TRBV13 with TRBJ2-1, with D perhaps TRBD2 (5 bases). CDR1 and CDR2 from the germline V gene are PRHDT and FYEKMQ (reference sequence). The CDR3 has 14 residues. Trimming took 3 bases from V and 6 from J, leaving 12 bases between them.

The CDR3 reads CASSLGYRGLGAEAFF. In DNA form, the CDR3 reads TGCGCCAGCAGCTTGGGCTACAGGGGTCTCGGGGCTGAAGCTTTCTTT. The chain joins TRBV5-1 to TRBJ1-1; 7 bases agree with TRBD1. Germline V lookup: CDR1 SGHRS, CDR2 YFSETQ. CDR3 length: 16 amino acids. Losses at the gene ends were 0 bases for V and 6 bases for J; bases not matched to a gene: 11.

V usage is TRBV19 and J usage is TRBJ1-5; 10 bases match TRBD1. The junction had 5 bases not matched to a gene; V was cut back by 3 bases and J by 6 bases. The CDR3 runs 15 residues. Germline loops: CDR1 LNHDA, CDR2 SQIVND (reference sequence). The CDR3: CASSIGQGGSQPQHF. CDR3 nucleotides: TGTGCCAGTAGTATCGGACAGGGGGGAAGTCAGCCCCAGCATTTT.

This clone was counted many times. The chain is built from TRBV5-1 and TRBJ2-7; 9 bases match TRBD1. Germline CDR1 SGHRS, CDR2 YFSETQ. V was pared by 3 bases and J by 4 bases, with 8 bases of the junction left unmatched. CDR3 size: 15 residues. CDR3 in amino acids: CASSSDRGKGYEQYF. The CDR3 DNA reads as TGCGCCAGCAGCTCAGACAGGGGGAAGGGATACGAGCAGTACTTC.

This clone showed up just a few times. The chain links TRBV5-4 to TRBJ2-5; 8 bases align to TRBD1. In germline, CDR1 is SGHNT, CDR2 YYREEE (reference sequence). Unmatched junction bases numbered 2, after V lost 2 bases and J lost 5 bases. The CDR3 runs 13 residues. The CDR3 DNA reads as TGTGCCAGCAGCTTTCGGACAGGGGAGACCCAGTACTTC. As protein: CASSFRTGETQYF.

V and J are TRBV19 and TRBJ1-3; 7 bases align to TRBD1. Germline V gene sequence: CDR1 LNHDA, CDR2 SQIVND (reference sequence). The ends lost 10 bases at V and 0 bases at J; junction bases unmatched: 6. This CDR3 has 14 residues. The CDR3 nucleotides read TGTGCCACCCACAGACAGGGCTCTGGAAACACCATATATTTT. Its protein product is CATHRQGSGNTIYF.

V usage is TRBV19 and J usage is TRBJ2-6; tentative D call: TRBD1 (5 bases). The CDR3 is 15 residues long. Germline CDR1 is LNHDA and CDR2 is SQIVND (reference sequence). V lost 7 bases and J 0 bases, leaving 10 bases between the germline ends. CDR3 coding DNA: TGTGCCAGTACCCAGACAGTCTCTGGGGCCAACGTCCTGACTTTC. This sequence encodes CASTQTVSGANVLTF. Drawing the rest from reference TRBV19 and TRBJ2-6, the complete variable domain is DGGITQSPKYLFRKEGQNVTLSCEQNLNHDAMYWYRQDPGQGLRLIYYSQIVNDFQKGDIAEGYSVSREKKESFPLTVTSAQKNPTAFYLCASTQTVSGANVLTFGAGSRLTVL.

This chain joins TRBV2 and TRBJ2-1; maybe TRBD2 (5 bases). CDR1 is SNHLY, CDR2 FYNNEI, per germline. Trimming removed 4 bases at V and 8 bases at J, with 15 bases between. This CDR3 region has 14 residues. The CDR3 coding sequence is TGTGCCAGCAGTGTTATAGGGCCGGAGGATGAGCAGTTCTTC. It encodes CASSVIGPEDEQFF.

The chain recombines TRBV4-2 with TRBJ2-5; tentative D call: TRBD2 (5 bases). V dropped 0 bases and J dropped 6 bases, with 11 bases sitting between them. The CDR3 is 14 amino acids. The V gene's germline CDR1 is LGHNA and CDR2 YNFKEQ. For the CDR3, the DNA is TGTGCCAGCAGCCAAGACGAGGGATTGAAGACCCAGTACTTC. Its protein is CASSQDEGLKTQYF.

This clone was found once. V gene TRBV20-1 combines with J gene TRBJ2-1; the D is unclear. The V gene lost 2 bases and the J gene lost 10 bases, with 9 bases spanning the gap. The germline V gene encodes CDR1 DFQATT and CDR2 SNEGSKA (reference sequence). The CDR3 loop spans 11 amino acids. The CDR3 loop reads CSARPFGEQFF. The CDR3 DNA follows: TGCAGTGCTAGACCCTTCGGGGAGCAGTTCTTC.

This clone was detected only once. The chain employs TRBV5-1 and TRBJ2-7; the match to TRBD1 covers 7 bases. The CDR3 runs 13 residues. V dropped 8 bases and J dropped 6; count of bases not matched to a gene: 11. Looked up from germline, CDR1 is SGHRS and CDR2 is YFSETQ. The CDR3, as DNA: TGCGCCAGTGGTGATAAACAGGGGAGCGAGCAGTACTTC. Translation: CASGDKQGSEQYF.

The chain links TRBV9 to TRBJ1-1, with a weak D call TRBD1 (5 bases). Germline CDR1 reads SGDLS; CDR2 reads YYNGEE. The CDR3 is made up of 16 amino acids. The V and J ends lost 2 bases and 1 base respectively, with 15 bases between them. CDR3 amino acids: CASSVGGGSTNTEAFF. The CDR3 DNA reads TGTGCCAGCAGCGTGGGGGGAGGGTCTACGAACACTGAAGCTTTCTTT.

The chain recombines TRBV3-1 (or the pseudogene TRBV3-2) with TRBJ2-3; D might be TRBD2 (5 bases). Germline V gene sequence: CDR1 LGHDT, CDR2 YNNKEL (reference sequence). V was clipped by 1 base and J by 4 bases, with 12 bases between them. The CDR3 runs to 15 residues. The CDR3 DNA follows: TGTGCCAGCAGCCAAGTGAGCGGTGGGGCAGATACGCAGTATTTT. Its translation is CASSQVSGGADTQYF.